The sample holds a few counts of the clone carrying this T cell receptor beta chain. As yet, its antigen is unknown. The data are from a study of T cell repertoires in cytomegalovirus infection. Whole-study context: Public TCR beta signature analysis indicated the presence of both CMV infection and matching HLA type.

V gave up 6 bases and J gave up 9 bases; unmatched junction bases: 12. Germline CDR1 reads MNHEY; CDR2 reads SVGEGT. This CDR3 spans 14 amino acids. Study results and limitations: HLA-C-restricted CMV-specific TCR beta clonotypes prevailed in the ex vivo response. CMV carriers having the relevant HLA were flagged by cumulative public TCR beta family frequency.

TCRdb re-derived calls from the reads in MiXCR, one entry per CDR3 protein. There are around 490,000 distinct CDR3 sequences in the sample; around 27% occur only once, and over 10% lies in the top ten. The sequencing input was PBMCs. The chain combines TRBV6-2 or TRBV6-3 with TRBJ2-5, with 8 nucleotides matching TRBD1. This TCR came from a human donor in good health (CMV status not recorded). Some clones in this sample may be carry-over from other donors' samples. The CDR3 DNA reads as TGTGCCAGCAGCCCCAGGACAGGGTCGGGGGCCCAGTACTTC. Translating gives CASSPRTGSGAQYF.